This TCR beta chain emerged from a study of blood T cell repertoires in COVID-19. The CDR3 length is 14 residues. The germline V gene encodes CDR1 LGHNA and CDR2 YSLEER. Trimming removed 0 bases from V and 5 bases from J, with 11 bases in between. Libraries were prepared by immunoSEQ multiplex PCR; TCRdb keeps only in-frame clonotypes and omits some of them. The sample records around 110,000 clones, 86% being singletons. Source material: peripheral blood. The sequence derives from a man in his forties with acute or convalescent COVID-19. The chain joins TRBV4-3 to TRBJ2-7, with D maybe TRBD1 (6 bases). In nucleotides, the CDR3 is TGCGCCAGCAGCCAAGATGGGGGCTTCAACGAGCAGTACTTC. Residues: CASSQDGGFNEQYF.